These 3 T cell receptor beta chains came from one sample sequenced in a study of blood T cell repertoires in COVID-19. Method: immunoSEQ multiplex PCR; TCRdb's copy keeps in-frame clones and lacks some. The data show roughly 41,000 clones, 88% seen once. Specimen: peripheral blood. Receptors originate from a human donor in a cohort sampled during active COVID-19.

The rearrangement joins TRBV11-3 to TRBJ1-1, with D tentatively TRBD1 (5 bases). CDR1 is SGHNT and CDR2 is YENEEA in the germline V gene. This CDR3 contains 12 residues. Trimming stripped 1 base from V and 8 bases from J, with 8 bases between. The CDR3 DNA reads TGTGCCAGCAGCTTAGCGGGGGAAGAAGCTTTCTTT. Residues: CASSLAGEEAFF.

This chain uses TRBV7-9 with TRBJ2-3; 7 nucleotides agree with TRBD1. This CDR3 has 15 residues. With V trimmed by 4 bases and J by 3 bases, 7 bases remained unmatched. The germline V gene has CDR1 SEHNR and CDR2 FQNEAQ (reference sequence). The CDR3 DNA sequence: TGTGCCAGCAGCTCCGACAGGGTTTGGACAGATACGCAGTATTTT. Translation: CASSSDRVWTDTQYF.

The genes are TRBV11-3 and TRBJ2-5, with D perhaps matching TRBD1 (7 bases). CDR3 size: 17 residues. Trimming removed 1 base from V and 0 bases from J, with 15 bases in between. Germline V gene lookup returns CDR1 SGHNT and CDR2 YENEEA. The CDR3 is CASSLGGAGTDQETQYF. The CDR3 DNA is TGTGCCAGCAGCTTAGGGGGGGCAGGGACAGACCAAGAGACCCAGTACTTC.